There are a few counts of the clone carrying this TCR beta chain. The antigen remains undetermined. Genomic DNA acted as the template from which TCR beta VDJ combination and CDR3 sequence profiling were carried out. Each CDR3 protein gets one entry after TCRdb re-called the reads with MiXCR. The table has around 430,000 distinct CDR3 sequences, about a third seen once. This entry comes from a study of CD8+CD57+ T cells in acquired aplastic anemia. Study results and limitations: Overlapping CD8+ CDR3 repertoires of patients and controls contained approximately 28 shared sequences.

Patients chosen for sequencing had CD8+CD57+ cells that had expanded, as shown by flow cytometry. There are 13 residues in the CDR3. CDR1 is SQVTM, CDR2 ANQGSEA, per germline. V lost 3 bases, J lost 2 bases, and 10 bases lay in between. The chain employs TRBV29-1 and TRBJ1-1; tentatively, D is TRBD1 (5 bases). This sequence was found in a human donor with aplastic anemia. The sequenced sample was sorted CD4+, CD8+, or CD8+CD57+ T cells (not recorded which) from PBMCs. The CDR3 nucleotides are TGCAGCGTTGAGGTAGGGGTAAACACTGAAGCTTTCTTT. This translates into CSVEVGVNTEAFF.